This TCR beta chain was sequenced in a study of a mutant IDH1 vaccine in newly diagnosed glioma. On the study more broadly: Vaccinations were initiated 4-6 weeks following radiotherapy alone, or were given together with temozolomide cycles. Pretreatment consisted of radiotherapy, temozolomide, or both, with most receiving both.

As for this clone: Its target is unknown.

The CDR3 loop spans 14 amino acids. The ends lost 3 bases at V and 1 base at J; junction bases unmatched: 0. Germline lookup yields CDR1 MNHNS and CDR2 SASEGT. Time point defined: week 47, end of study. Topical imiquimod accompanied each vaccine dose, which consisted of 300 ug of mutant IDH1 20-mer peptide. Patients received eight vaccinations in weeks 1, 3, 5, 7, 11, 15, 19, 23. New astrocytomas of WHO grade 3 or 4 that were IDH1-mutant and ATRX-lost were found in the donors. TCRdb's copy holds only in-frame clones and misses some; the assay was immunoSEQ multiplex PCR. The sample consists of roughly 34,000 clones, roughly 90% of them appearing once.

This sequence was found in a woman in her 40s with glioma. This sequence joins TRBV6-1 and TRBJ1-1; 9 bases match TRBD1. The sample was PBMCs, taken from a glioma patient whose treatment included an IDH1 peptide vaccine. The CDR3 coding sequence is TGTGCCAGCAGTGAGGGACAGGGGAACACTGAAGCTTTCTTT. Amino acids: CASSEGQGNTEAFF.